This note documents a single TCR beta chain sequence. Its target is unknown. This record belongs to a study of human versus mouse CDR3 diversity and MHC coevolution. Points from the study as a whole: On average, humans showed more CDR3 deletions and insertions than mice.

With V trimmed by 3 bases and J by 6 bases, 4 bases remained unmatched. This CDR3 has 15 residues. The germline V gene has CDR1 KGHSH and CDR2 LQKENI. Assay: immunoSEQ multiplex PCR; the TCRdb copy retains only in-frame clones and omits some. In the table there are 86,000 or so clones, 85% to 95% of which are singletons. The sample consisted of naive CD4+ T cells from blood. Subset specified: CD45RO-negative CD62L-positive naive CD4 T cells. The source of this sequence is a person aged 30 to 69 in good health. V gene TRBV18 combines with J gene TRBJ2-2, with TRBD1 matching 10 bases. CDR3 in amino acids: CASSPGDRGAGELFF. DNA of the CDR3: TGTGCCAGCTCACCGGGGGACAGGGGCGCCGGGGAGCTGTTTTTT.